The T cell receptor beta chain described here comes from a study of shared clonotypes between healthy human individuals. This clone showed up just a few times. TCRdb keeps only in-frame clones here, not all; method: immunoSEQ multiplex PCR. The sample includes some 1.1 million clones, roughly 77% seen only once; the top ten take almost 0.9%. V lost 1 base and J 8 bases, leaving 17 bases between the germline ends. The CDR3 consists of 15 residues. Germline loops: CDR1 KGHSH, CDR2 LQKENI. The sequenced sample consisted of memory CD4+ T cells from PBMCs. Regarding subset: CD45RA-negative fraction. The TCR was taken from a man aged 18 to 30 in good health. Some clones in this sample may be carry-over from other donors' samples. This chain uses TRBV18 with TRBJ1-1; D not resolved. The CDR3 region has the DNA TGTGCCAGCTCACCACAAAGCAAATCGGGATCCGAAGCTTTCTTT. Protein product: CASSPQSKSGSEAFF.